This T cell receptor beta chain appears in the sequencing data of a study of T cell responses to AZD1222 COVID-19 vaccine. Broader study findings: Only five or six individuals given AZD1222 were seropositive at baseline. Spike as a whole was targeted by vaccine-associated CD4 TCRs, dominant at 160-218 and 743-854.

Assay used: immunoSEQ multiplex PCR; TCRdb lists only in-frame clones, some missing. There are some 120,000 clones in the sample; around 94% occur only once, and roughly 1.4% lies in the top ten. Trimming left V 4 bases short and J 1 base short, with 17 bases between. This CDR3 is 16 amino acids long. Germline CDR1 SGHTS, CDR2 YDEGEE. Comment on this clone: Its cognate antigen is unknown.

The sequence came from an adult who received the AZD1222 COVID-19 vaccine. V gene TRBV5-8 combines with J gene TRBJ2-5; either TRBD1 or TRBD2 may fit D (5 bases each). Material: peripheral blood, obtained 28 days after the second AZD1222 dose. In DNA form, the CDR3 reads TGTGCCAGCAGCGGGGGACGGAAAGAGCTCCAAGAGACCCAGTACTTC. Translation gives CASSGGRKELQETQYF.